A selection of T cell receptor beta chains follows, all from one sample in a study of T cells after yellow fever vaccination. TCRdb re-called the 5' RACE reads through MiXCR, storing one row per CDR3 protein. This sample has fewer than 650,000 distinct CDR3 sequences, with about a fifth found just once. The starting material was PBMCs, obtained approximately 20 days after the first yellow fever vaccination. The receptor set was obtained from a young man who received the YFV17D yellow fever vaccine. Both conserved end residues are part of each CDR3. Fields, in order: J gene, D gene, CDR3 length, V gene, clone size, CDR3 DNA, CDR3 protein. A D gene is named only where the DNA matches it firmly. Clone size appears in some rows only: once, few, many, or a class for an expanded clone.

j_gene: TRBJ2-2; d_gene: -; len: 14; v_gene: TRBV5-1; abundance: many; CDR3nt: TGTGCCAGCAGCTTAGCCACGAACACCGGGGAGCTGTTTTTT; CDR3aa: CASSLATNTGELFF
j_gene: TRBJ2-7; d_gene: TRBD1; len: 14; v_gene: TRBV7-9; abundance: -; CDR3nt: TGTGCCAGCAGCTTAGCGGGACAGGGAACCGAGCAGTACTTC; CDR3aa: CASSLAGQGTEQYF
j_gene: TRBJ1-3; d_gene: -; len: 14; v_gene: TRBV7-9; abundance: few; CDR3nt: TGTGCCATCGACCCCCAGGGGTCTGGAAACACCATATATTTT; CDR3aa: CAIDPQGSGNTIYF
j_gene: TRBJ2-5; d_gene: -; len: 15; v_gene: TRBV23-1; abundance: -; CDR3nt: TGCGCCGGTTCCCTCGGGACGAGTCTGTTAGAGACCCAGTACTTC; CDR3aa: CAGSLGTSLLETQYF
j_gene: TRBJ2-3; d_gene: -; len: 15; v_gene: TRBV7-7; abundance: few; CDR3nt: TGTGCCAGCAGCCCCACCGGAGGAATAGTGGATACGCAGTATTTT; CDR3aa: CASSPTGGIVDTQYF
j_gene: TRBJ1-1; d_gene: TRBD1; len: 16; v_gene: TRBV5-1; abundance: few; CDR3nt: TGCGCCAGCAGCCGGGGACAGGGGGCGACGAACACTGAAGCTTTCTTT; CDR3aa: CASSRGQGATNTEAFF
j_gene: TRBJ2-2; d_gene: -; len: 17; v_gene: TRBV13; abundance: -; CDR3nt: TGTGCCAGCAGCTTAGGCCTTGGACAGACTAACACCGGGGAGCTGTTTTTT; CDR3aa: CASSLGLGQTNTGELFF
j_gene: TRBJ1-1; d_gene: -; len: 15; v_gene: TRBV6-2/TRBV6-3; abundance: -; CDR3nt: TGTGCCAGCAGTTACTCGAGCGGGCCGAACACTGAAGCTTTCTTT; CDR3aa: CASSYSSGPNTEAFF
j_gene: TRBJ2-3; d_gene: TRBD2; len: 14; v_gene: TRBV20-1; abundance: few; CDR3nt: TGCAGTGCTATACTAGCGGGGCGCGGGGATACGCAGTATTTT; CDR3aa: CSAILAGRGDTQYF
j_gene: TRBJ2-3; d_gene: TRBD2; len: 15; v_gene: TRBV29-1; abundance: -; CDR3nt: TGCAGCGTTGACGGGAGGGAGGGTGTTTGGTCTACGCAGTATTTT; CDR3aa: CSVDGREGVWSTQYF
j_gene: TRBJ2-4; d_gene: -; len: 12; v_gene: TRBV24-1; abundance: -; CDR3nt: TGTGCCACCAGTGATTTGAGGGAGAATCAGTACTTC; CDR3aa: CATSDLRENQYF
j_gene: TRBJ2-7; d_gene: -; len: 13; v_gene: TRBV7-2; abundance: -; CDR3nt: TGTGCCAGCAGCCTAATGAGGAACTACGAGCAGTACTTC; CDR3aa: CASSLMRNYEQYF
j_gene: TRBJ2-7; d_gene: TRBD1; len: 14; v_gene: TRBV20-1; abundance: -; CDR3nt: TGCAGTGCTAGCCAAGGGACAGGGTTATACGAGCAGTACTTC; CDR3aa: CSASQGTGLYEQYF
j_gene: TRBJ1-1; d_gene: -; len: 11; v_gene: TRBV6-5; abundance: -; CDR3nt: TGTGCCAGCACCCCCGGCTGGGGATGGGTCTTT; CDR3aa: CASTPGWGWVF
j_gene: TRBJ1-2; d_gene: -; len: 10; v_gene: TRBV20-1; abundance: few; CDR3nt: TGCAGTGAACTGGACTATGGCTACACCTTC; CDR3aa: CSELDYGYTF
j_gene: TRBJ1-3; d_gene: -; len: 15; v_gene: TRBV9; abundance: -; CDR3nt: TGTGCCAGCAGTGGGATCACACGCTCTGGAAACACCATATATTTT; CDR3aa: CASSGITRSGNTIYF
j_gene: TRBJ2-3; d_gene: -; len: 14; v_gene: TRBV18; abundance: -; CDR3nt: TGTGCCAGCTCACCACCAACCCGCACAGATACGCAGTATTTT; CDR3aa: CASSPPTRTDTQYF
j_gene: TRBJ2-1; d_gene: -; len: 15; v_gene: TRBV28; abundance: -; CDR3nt: TGTGCCAGCAGGAGGGGGGGAGGCTCCTACAATGAGCAGTTCTTC; CDR3aa: CASRRGGGSYNEQFF
j_gene: TRBJ1-4; d_gene: -; len: 14; v_gene: TRBV27; abundance: -; CDR3nt: TGTGCCACTAAGGGGGGACGTTATAATGAAAAACTGTTTTTT; CDR3aa: CATKGGRYNEKLFF
j_gene: TRBJ2-5; d_gene: -; len: 13; v_gene: TRBV27; abundance: few; CDR3nt: TGTGCCAGCAGTTTATCGAAGGCAGAGACCCAGTACTTC; CDR3aa: CASSLSKAETQYF
j_gene: TRBJ1-2; d_gene: -; len: 14; v_gene: TRBV10-3; abundance: -; CDR3nt: TGTGCCATCAGCGGCGTGGAGGCTAACTATGGCTACACCTTC; CDR3aa: CAISGVEANYGYTF
j_gene: TRBJ2-3; d_gene: TRBD1; len: 17; v_gene: TRBV4-1; abundance: few; CDR3nt: TGCGCCAGCAGCCAAACTTACAGGGGGACTAGCACAGATACGCAGTATTTT; CDR3aa: CASSQTYRGTSTDTQYF
j_gene: TRBJ1-1; d_gene: -; len: 15; v_gene: TRBV4-1; abundance: -; CDR3nt: TGCGCCAGCAGCCCCCGTTCCGGCATGAACACTGAAGCTTTCTTT; CDR3aa: CASSPRSGMNTEAFF
j_gene: TRBJ1-5; d_gene: -; len: 14; v_gene: TRBV12-3/TRBV12-4; abundance: few; CDR3nt: TGTGCCAGCAGTTTAACCCTGAACGGAACCCCCCAGCATTTT; CDR3aa: CASSLTLNGTPQHF
j_gene: TRBJ1-3; d_gene: -; len: 16; v_gene: TRBV7-6; abundance: many; CDR3nt: TGTGCCAGCAGCCCAGGGACTGACAGCTCTGGAAACACCATATATTTT; CDR3aa: CASSPGTDSSGNTIYF
j_gene: TRBJ2-4; d_gene: -; len: 13; v_gene: TRBV6-2/TRBV6-3; abundance: -; CDR3nt: TGTGCCAGCAACCTGGGGGCGGGGAACATTCAGTACTTC; CDR3aa: CASNLGAGNIQYF
j_gene: TRBJ1-2; d_gene: -; len: 12; v_gene: TRBV12-3/TRBV12-4; abundance: -; CDR3nt: TGTGCCAGCACCCACCGGGACCAGGGCTACACCTTC; CDR3aa: CASTHRDQGYTF
j_gene: TRBJ1-3; d_gene: -; len: 15; v_gene: TRBV7-2; abundance: few; CDR3nt: TGTGCCAGCAGCTGGGGGGACCGCTCTGGAAACACCATATATTTT; CDR3aa: CASSWGDRSGNTIYF
j_gene: TRBJ1-1; d_gene: -; len: 13; v_gene: TRBV6-6; abundance: -; CDR3nt: TGTGCCAGCAGTTATGTGGGACCCACTGAAGCTTTCTTT; CDR3aa: CASSYVGPTEAFF
j_gene: TRBJ1-2; d_gene: -; len: 15; v_gene: TRBV12-3/TRBV12-4; abundance: -; CDR3nt: TGTGCCAGCAGTTGGGGGGGGAGCACTAACTATGGCTACACCTTC; CDR3aa: CASSWGGSTNYGYTF
j_gene: TRBJ2-3; d_gene: TRBD1; len: 15; v_gene: TRBV6-4; abundance: few; CDR3nt: TGTGCCAGCAGTGATGGAGAGGGGGCCACAGATACGCAGTATTTT; CDR3aa: CASSDGEGATDTQYF
j_gene: TRBJ2-2; d_gene: -; len: 14; v_gene: TRBV12-3/TRBV12-4; abundance: -; CDR3nt: TGTGCCAGCAGGCGGTCCAGAGACACCGGGGAGCTGTTTTTT; CDR3aa: CASRRSRDTGELFF
j_gene: TRBJ2-5; d_gene: TRBD1; len: 16; v_gene: TRBV9; abundance: -; CDR3nt: TGTGCCAGCAGCGTCTCCCCCCGGGACAGGCGGGAGACCCAGTACTTC; CDR3aa: CASSVSPRDRRETQYF
j_gene: TRBJ2-5; d_gene: -; len: 13; v_gene: TRBV10-3; abundance: few; CDR3nt: TGTGCCATCATCCCCCCTCCTTCGGGGACCCAGTACTTC; CDR3aa: CAIIPPPSGTQYF
j_gene: TRBJ2-3; d_gene: -; len: 11; v_gene: TRBV25-1; abundance: few; CDR3nt: TGTGCCAGCAGTGAATACGATACGCAGTATTTT; CDR3aa: CASSEYDTQYF
j_gene: TRBJ1-5; d_gene: -; len: 13; v_gene: TRBV12-3/TRBV12-4; abundance: -; CDR3nt: TGTGCCAGCAGTGGACAACTCAATCAGCCCCAGCATTTT; CDR3aa: CASSGQLNQPQHF
j_gene: TRBJ2-1; d_gene: -; len: 16; v_gene: TRBV5-6; abundance: -; CDR3nt: TGTGCCAGCAGTTCCCCCGCCCGCGTAGTGTACAATGAGCAGTTCTTC; CDR3aa: CASSSPARVVYNEQFF